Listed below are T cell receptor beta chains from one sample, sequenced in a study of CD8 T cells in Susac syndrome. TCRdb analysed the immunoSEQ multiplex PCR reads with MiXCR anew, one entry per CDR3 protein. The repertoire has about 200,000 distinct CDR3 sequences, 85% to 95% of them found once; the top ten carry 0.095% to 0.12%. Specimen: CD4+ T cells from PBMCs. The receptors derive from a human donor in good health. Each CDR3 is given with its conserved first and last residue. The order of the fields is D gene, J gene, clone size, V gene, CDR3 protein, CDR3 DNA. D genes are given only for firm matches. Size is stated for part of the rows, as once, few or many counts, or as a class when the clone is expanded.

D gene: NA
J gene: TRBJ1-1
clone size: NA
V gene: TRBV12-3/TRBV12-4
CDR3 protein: CASIIGGYGNTEAFF
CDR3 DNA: TGTGCCAGCATTATTGGGGGCTATGGGAACACTGAAGCTTTCTTT

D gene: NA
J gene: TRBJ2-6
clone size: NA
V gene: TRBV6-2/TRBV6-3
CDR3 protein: CAVQGPPGANVLTF
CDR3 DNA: TGTGCCGTGCAGGGCCCCCCTGGGGCCAACGTCCTGACTTTC

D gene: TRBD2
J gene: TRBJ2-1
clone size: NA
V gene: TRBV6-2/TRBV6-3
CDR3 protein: CASRDGGGSPDEQFF
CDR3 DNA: TGTGCCAGCAGAGACGGGGGAGGGAGCCCGGATGAGCAGTTCTTC

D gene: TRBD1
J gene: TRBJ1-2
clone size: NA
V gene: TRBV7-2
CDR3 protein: CASGDRGNYGYTF
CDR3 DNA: TGTGCCAGTGGAGACAGGGGTAACTATGGCTACACCTTC

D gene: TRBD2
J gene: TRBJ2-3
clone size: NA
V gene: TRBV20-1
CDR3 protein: CSTRPASGVTDTQYF
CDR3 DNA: TGCAGTACGAGGCCGGCTAGCGGGGTCACAGATACGCAGTATTTT

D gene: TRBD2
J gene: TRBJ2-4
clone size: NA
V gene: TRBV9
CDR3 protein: CASSAPGGDIQYF
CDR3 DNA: TGTGCCAGCAGCGCCCCTGGGGGGGACATTCAGTACTTC

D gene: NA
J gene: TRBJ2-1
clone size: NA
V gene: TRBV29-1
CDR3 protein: CSVEEERGNEQFF
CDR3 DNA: TGCAGCGTTGAAGAGGAACGGGGAAATGAGCAGTTCTTC

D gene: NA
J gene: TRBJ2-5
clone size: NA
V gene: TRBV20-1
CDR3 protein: CSARDQEFQETQYF
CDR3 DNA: TGCAGTGCTAGAGATCAGGAGTTCCAAGAGACCCAGTACTTC

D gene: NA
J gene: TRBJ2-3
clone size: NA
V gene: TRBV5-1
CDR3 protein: CASSLGGRMDLSTDTQYF
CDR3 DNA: TGCGCCAGCAGCTTGGGTGGTAGGATGGATCTAAGCACAGATACGCAGTATTTT

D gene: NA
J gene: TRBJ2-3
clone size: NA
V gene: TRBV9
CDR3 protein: CASRGGLRTDTQYF
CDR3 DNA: TGTGCCAGCAGGGGTGGGCTACGGACAGATACGCAGTATTTT

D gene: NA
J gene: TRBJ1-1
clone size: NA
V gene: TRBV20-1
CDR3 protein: CSARTSQDTEAFF
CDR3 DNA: TGCAGTGCTAGAACCAGCCAAGACACTGAAGCTTTCTTT

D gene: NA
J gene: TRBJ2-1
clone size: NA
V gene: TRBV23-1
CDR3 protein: CASSQSPPVGAVYNEQFF
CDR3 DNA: TGCGCCAGCAGTCAATCCCCTCCGGTCGGGGCCGTCTACAATGAGCAGTTCTTC

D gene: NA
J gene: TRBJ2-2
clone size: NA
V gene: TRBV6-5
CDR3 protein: CASSYSRVRAGELFF
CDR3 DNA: TGTGCCAGCAGTTACTCGAGAGTGAGGGCCGGGGAGCTGTTTTTT

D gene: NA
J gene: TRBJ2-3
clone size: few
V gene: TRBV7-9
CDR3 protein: CASSLDGGDTQYF
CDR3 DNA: TGTGCCAGCAGCTTAGATGGTGGAGATACGCAGTATTTT

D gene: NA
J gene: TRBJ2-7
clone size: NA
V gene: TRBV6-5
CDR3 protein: CASSRDRVSSYEQYF
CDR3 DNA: TGTGCCAGCAGTAGGGACCGCGTTAGTAGTTACGAGCAGTACTTC

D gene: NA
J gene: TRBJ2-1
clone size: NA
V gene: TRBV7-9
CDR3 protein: CASSSTPENEQFF
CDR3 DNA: TGTGCCAGCAGCTCGACTCCGGAGAATGAGCAGTTCTTC

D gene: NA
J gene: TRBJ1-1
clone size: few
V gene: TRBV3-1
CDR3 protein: CASRVGTEAFF
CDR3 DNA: TGTGCCAGCAGAGTTGGAACTGAAGCTTTCTTT

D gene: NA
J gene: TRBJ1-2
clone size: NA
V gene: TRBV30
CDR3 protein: CAWSVGQRFSYGYTF
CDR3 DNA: TGTGCCTGGAGTGTAGGGCAGAGATTCTCCTATGGCTACACCTTC

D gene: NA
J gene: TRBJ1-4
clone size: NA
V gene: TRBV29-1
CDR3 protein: CSVAVSADNEKLFF
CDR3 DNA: TGCAGCGTTGCGGTATCAGCCGATAATGAAAAACTGTTTTTT

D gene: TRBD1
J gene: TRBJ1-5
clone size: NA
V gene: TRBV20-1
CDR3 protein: CSARVQSGQGNKDQPQHF
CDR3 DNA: TGCAGTGCTAGAGTCCAAAGCGGACAGGGTAACAAAGATCAGCCCCAGCATTTT

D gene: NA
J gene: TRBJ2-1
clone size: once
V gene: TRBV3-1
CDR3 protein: CASSQRSADNEQFF
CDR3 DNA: TGTGCCAGCAGCCAAAGGTCGGCAGACAATGAGCAGTTCTTC

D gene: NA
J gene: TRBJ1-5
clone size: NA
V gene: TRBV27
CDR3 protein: CASSLVRNQPQHF
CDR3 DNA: TGTGCCAGCAGTTTAGTCAGAAATCAGCCCCAGCATTTT

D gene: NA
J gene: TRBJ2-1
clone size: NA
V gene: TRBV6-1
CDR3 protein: CASRGTLSSYNEQFF
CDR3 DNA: TGTGCCAGCAGAGGGACTCTGAGCTCCTACAATGAGCAGTTCTTC

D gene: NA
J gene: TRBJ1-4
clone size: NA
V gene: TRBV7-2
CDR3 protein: CASSQWAEKLFF
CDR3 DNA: TGTGCCAGCAGCCAGTGGGCTGAAAAACTGTTTTTT

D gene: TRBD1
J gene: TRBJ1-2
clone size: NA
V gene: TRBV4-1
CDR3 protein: CASSQITGEPGGYTF
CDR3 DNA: TGCGCCAGCAGCCAGATCACAGGGGAACCGGGCGGCTACACCTTC

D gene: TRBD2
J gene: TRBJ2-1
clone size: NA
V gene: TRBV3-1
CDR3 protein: CASSPRLAGYLEQFF
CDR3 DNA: TGTGCCAGCAGCCCCCGACTAGCGGGATATCTTGAGCAGTTCTTC

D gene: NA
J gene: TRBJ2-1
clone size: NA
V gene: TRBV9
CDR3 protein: CASRPRYGGSDEQFF
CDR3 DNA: TGTGCCAGCAGGCCTAGGTATGGAGGGTCGGATGAGCAGTTCTTC

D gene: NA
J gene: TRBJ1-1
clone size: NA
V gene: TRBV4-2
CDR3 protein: CASRLGDAGGNTEAFF
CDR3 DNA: TGTGCCAGCAGGCTAGGGGATGCGGGAGGTAACACTGAAGCTTTCTTT

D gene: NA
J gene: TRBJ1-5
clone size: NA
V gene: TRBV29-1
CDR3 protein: CSVESRGDQPQHF
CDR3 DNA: TGCAGCGTTGAGAGTAGAGGGGACCAGCCCCAGCATTTT

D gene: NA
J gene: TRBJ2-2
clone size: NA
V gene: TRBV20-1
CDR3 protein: CSALGLSTGELFF
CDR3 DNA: TGCAGTGCTCTCGGACTCTCCACCGGGGAGCTGTTTTTT

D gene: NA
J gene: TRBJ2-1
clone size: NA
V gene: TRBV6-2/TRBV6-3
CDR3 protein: CASSYAYNEQFF
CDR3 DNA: TGTGCCAGCAGTTACGCGTACAATGAGCAGTTCTTC

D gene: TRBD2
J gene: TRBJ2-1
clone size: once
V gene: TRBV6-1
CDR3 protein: CASTPWGGRGEQFF
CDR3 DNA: TGTGCCAGCACCCCATGGGGCGGGAGAGGTGAGCAGTTCTTC

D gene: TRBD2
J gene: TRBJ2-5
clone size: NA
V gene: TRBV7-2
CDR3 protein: CASNGLAGEETQYF
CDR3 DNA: TGTGCCAGCAACGGACTAGCGGGGGAAGAGACCCAGTACTTC

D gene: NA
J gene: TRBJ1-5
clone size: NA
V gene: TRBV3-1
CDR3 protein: CASSQGGTPGNQPQHF
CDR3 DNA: TGTGCCAGCAGCCAAGGCGGGACACCGGGCAATCAGCCCCAGCATTTT

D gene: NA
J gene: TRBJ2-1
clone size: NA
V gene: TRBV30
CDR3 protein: CAWSRERDDNEQFF
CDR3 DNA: TGTGCCTGGAGTCGGGAACGGGACGACAATGAGCAGTTCTTC

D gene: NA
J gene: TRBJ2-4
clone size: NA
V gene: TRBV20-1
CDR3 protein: CSAFPGAKNIQYF
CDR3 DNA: TGCAGTGCGTTCCCTGGGGCCAAAAACATTCAGTACTTC

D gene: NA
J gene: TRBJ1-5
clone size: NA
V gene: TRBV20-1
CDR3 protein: CSARAGGNQPQHF
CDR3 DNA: TGCAGTGCTAGAGCAGGGGGCAATCAGCCCCAGCATTTT

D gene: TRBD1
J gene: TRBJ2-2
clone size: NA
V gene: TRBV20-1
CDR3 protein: CSAIDRGSTGELFF
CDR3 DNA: TGCAGTGCCATAGACAGGGGAAGTACCGGGGAGCTGTTTTTT

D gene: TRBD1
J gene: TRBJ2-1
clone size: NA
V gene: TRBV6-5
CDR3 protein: CASDRAGEQFF
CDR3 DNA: TGTGCCAGCGACAGGGCTGGTGAGCAGTTCTTC

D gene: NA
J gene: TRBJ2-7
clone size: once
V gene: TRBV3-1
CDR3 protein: CASSQLLSEQYF
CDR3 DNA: TGTGCCAGCAGCCAACTTCTGAGCGAGCAGTACTTC

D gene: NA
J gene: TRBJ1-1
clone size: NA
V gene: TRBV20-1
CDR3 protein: CSASLVQGRGNTEAFF
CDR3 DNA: TGCAGTGCTAGTCTCGTCCAGGGCAGGGGGAACACTGAAGCTTTCTTT

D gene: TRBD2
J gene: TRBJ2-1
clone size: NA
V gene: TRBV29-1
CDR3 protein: CSAARGTSVTEQFF
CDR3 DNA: TGCAGCGCCGCACGGGGGACTAGCGTCACCGAGCAGTTCTTC

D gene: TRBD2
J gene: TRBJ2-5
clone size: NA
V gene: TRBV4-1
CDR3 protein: CASSQQGLAGSETQYF
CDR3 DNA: TGCGCCAGCAGCCAACAGGGGCTAGCGGGATCCGAGACCCAGTACTTC

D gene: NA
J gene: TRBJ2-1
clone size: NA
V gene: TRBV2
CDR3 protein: CASSVSAASYNEQFF
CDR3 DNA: TGTGCCAGCAGCGTTAGCGCGGCCTCCTACAATGAGCAGTTCTTC

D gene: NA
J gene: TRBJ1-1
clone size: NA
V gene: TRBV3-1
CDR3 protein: CASSLQGGSEAFF
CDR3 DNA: TGTGCCAGCAGCCTTCAAGGAGGATCCGAAGCTTTCTTT

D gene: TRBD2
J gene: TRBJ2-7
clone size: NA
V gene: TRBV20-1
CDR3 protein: CSANGLADTYEQYF
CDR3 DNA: TGCAGTGCAAACGGACTAGCGGATACCTACGAGCAGTACTTC

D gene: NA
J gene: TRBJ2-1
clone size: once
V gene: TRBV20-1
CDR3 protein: CSARTQNPGTYNEQFF
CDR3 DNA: TGCAGTGCCAGAACCCAGAATCCAGGGACCTACAATGAGCAGTTCTTC

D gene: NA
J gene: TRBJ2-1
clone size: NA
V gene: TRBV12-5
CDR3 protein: CASGLANTGRQFF
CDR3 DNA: TGTGCTAGTGGTTTGGCAAACACGGGTCGGCAGTTCTTC

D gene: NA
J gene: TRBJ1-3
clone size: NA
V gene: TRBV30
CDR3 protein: CAWTRRVSGNTIYF
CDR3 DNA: TGTGCCTGGACGCGGAGGGTCTCTGGAAACACCATATATTTT

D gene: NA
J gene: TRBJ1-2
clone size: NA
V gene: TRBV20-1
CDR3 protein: CSARAREFYGYTF
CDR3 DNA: TGCAGTGCTAGGGCCAGGGAGTTCTATGGCTACACCTTC

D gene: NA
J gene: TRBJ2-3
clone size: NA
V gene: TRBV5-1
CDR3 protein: CASSLEQRSDTQYF
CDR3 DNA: TGCGCCAGCAGCTTGGAGCAGAGATCAGATACGCAGTATTTT